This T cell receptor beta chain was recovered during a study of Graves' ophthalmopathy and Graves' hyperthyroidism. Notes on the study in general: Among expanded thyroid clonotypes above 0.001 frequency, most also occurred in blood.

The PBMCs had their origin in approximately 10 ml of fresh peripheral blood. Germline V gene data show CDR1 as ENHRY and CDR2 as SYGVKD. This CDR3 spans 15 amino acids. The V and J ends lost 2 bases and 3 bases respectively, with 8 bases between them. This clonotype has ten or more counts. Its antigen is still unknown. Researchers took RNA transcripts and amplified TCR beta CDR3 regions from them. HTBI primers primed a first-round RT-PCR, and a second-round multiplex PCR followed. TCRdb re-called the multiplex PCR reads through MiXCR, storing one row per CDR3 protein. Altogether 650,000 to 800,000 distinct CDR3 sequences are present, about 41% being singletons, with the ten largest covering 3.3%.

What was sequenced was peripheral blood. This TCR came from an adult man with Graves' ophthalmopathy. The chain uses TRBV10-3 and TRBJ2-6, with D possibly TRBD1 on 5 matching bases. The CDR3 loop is CAISEGALGANVLTF. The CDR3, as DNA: TGTGCCATCAGTGAGGGGGCCCTTGGGGCCAACGTCCTGACTTTC.